This TCR beta chain was found in a study of cytomegalovirus exposure and HLA in healthy donors. Study findings and constraints: In vitro work confirmed that a few CMV-associated chains recognize CMV antigens.

The PCR contained 60 Vbeta and 13 Jbeta primers. As processed by the authors: Around 9.9 million shared chains were among the about 80 million unique TCR beta chains that a later analysis counted. Sequencing used immunoSEQ multiplex PCR; TCRdb keeps in-frame clones, though not all of them. V, J and clone size are taken as reported in that table, and D and trimming were inferred from the DNA itself. The table includes 110,000 to 150,000 clones, about 75% detected once. The study sampled nominally healthy donors, though unrecorded immune exposures were likely. This CDR3 is built from 15 residues. Between the trimmed V and J ends, which lost 5 bases and 1 base, there was a span of 14 bases. The germline gives CDR1 SGHNT, CDR2 YENEEA. Points on this clone: Its antigen is unknown.

V gene TRBV11-3 combines with J gene TRBJ1-1; TRBD1 is a possible D gene (6 bases). The TCR comes from a man aged 25-40 years in good health and CMV-seronegative. The sequenced sample was PBMCs. The CDR3 coding sequence is TGTGCCAGCAGCGCAGGGGCCTCCGGGAACACTGAAGCTTTCTTT. Translated, it gives CASSAGASGNTEAFF.